The 18 T cell receptor beta chains given below trace back to one sample, sequenced in a study of vaccination and CD4 T cells after COVID-19. CD4+ T cells that had been cultured provided DNA sequenced with the Oncomine TCR Beta short-read assay. Each CDR3 protein gets one entry after TCRdb re-called the PCR reads with MiXCR. The sample carries about 20,000 distinct CDR3 sequences, 56% recorded once. Treatment here: approximately 11-day PBMC culture with coronavirus spike peptide pools or control peptides (ViraFEST assay). Their antigens are not known. The sequenced sample was CD4+ T cells from blood, cultured in vitro. These receptors all come from a human donor who had recovered from COVID-19.

The chain employs TRBV20-1 and TRBJ2-3; TRBD2 agrees at 9 bases. V dropped 6 bases and J dropped 2; count of bases not matched to a gene: 6. CDR1 is DFQATT and CDR2 is SNEGSKA in the germline V gene (reference sequence). CDR3 size: 14 residues. CDR3 sequence: CSAVSGGPTDTQYF. The CDR3 DNA is TGCAGTGCCGTTAGCGGGGGACCCACAGATACGCAGTATTTT.

The rearrangement links TRBV11-2 to TRBJ2-3, with 7 bases fitting TRBD2. Looked up from germline, CDR1 is SGHAT and CDR2 is FQNNGV. With V trimmed by 1 base and J by 1 base, 5 bases remained unmatched. This CDR3 spans 16 amino acids. The CDR3 DNA is TGTGCCAGCAGCTTAGGCCGGCTAGCGGGCACAGATACGCAGTATTTT. This encodes CASSLGRLAGTDTQYF.

This chain links TRBV5-1 with TRBJ1-1; D gene unclear. Trimming stripped 4 bases from V and 1 base from J, with 11 bases between. The CDR3 is made up of 14 amino acids. In germline, CDR1 is SGHRS, CDR2 YFSETQ. The CDR3 region is CASSPAGTNTEAFF. CDR3 sequence (DNA): TGCGCCAGCAGCCCGGCCGGAACGAACACTGAAGCTTTCTTT. Variable domain in full (rest from reference TRBV5-1 and TRBJ1-1): KAGVTQTPRYLIKTRGQQVTLSCSPISGHRSVSWYQQTPGQGLQFLFEYFSETQRNKGNFPGRFSGRQFSNSRSEMNVSTLELGDSALYLCASSPAGTNTEAFFGQGTRLTVV.

This clonotype appeared a few times. V gene TRBV12-3 or TRBV12-4 combines with J gene TRBJ1-2; D uncertain. Trimming took 3 bases from V and 8 from J, leaving 13 bases between them. The CDR3 has 13 residues. The CDR3 loop is CASSFERREGYTF. CDR3 nucleotides: TGTGCCAGCAGTTTTGAGAGGCGAGAGGGCTACACCTTC.

V is TRBV5-1 and J is TRBJ1-6; tentative D call: TRBD1 (6 bases). V was pared by 0 bases and J by 7 bases, with 8 bases between. Germline assignment: CDR1 SGHRS and CDR2 YFSETQ. There are 14 residues in the CDR3. CDR3 bases: TGCGCCAGCAGCTTGGTACAGGGAAATTCACCCCTCCACTTT. Its protein product is CASSLVQGNSPLHF.

V gene TRBV7-9 combines with J gene TRBJ2-2, with D possibly matching TRBD1 (5 bases). The V end lost 5 bases, the J end lost 1 base, and 17 bases lay between the germline ends. Germline loops: CDR1 SEHNR, CDR2 FQNEAQ (reference sequence). The CDR3 covers 17 residues. In nucleotides, the CDR3 is TGTGCCAGCAGCCGAACCCAGGGTACCTTGAACACCGGGGAGCTGTTTTTT. This translates into CASSRTQGTLNTGELFF.

This clonotype was found a few times. This rearrangement joins TRBV6-1 to TRBJ2-3; D could derive from TRBD1 or TRBD2 (5 bases each). Germline V gene data show CDR1 as MNHNS and CDR2 as SASEGT. V was shortened by 7 bases and J by 3 bases, with 14 bases between the two germline ends. This CDR3 comprises 14 residues. CDR3 residues: CASIGAGGTDTQYF. The CDR3 DNA follows: TGTGCCAGCATCGGGGCGGGTGGGACAGATACGCAGTATTTT.

The V gene is TRBV20-1, the J gene TRBJ2-5; D is perhaps TRBD1 or TRBD2 (7 bases each). V gave up 1 base and J gave up 2 bases, with 11 bases separating them. CDR3 size: 14 residues. The germline V gene encodes CDR1 DFQATT and CDR2 SNEGSKA (reference sequence). In DNA form, the CDR3 reads TGCAGTGCTAGAGGGGGGGGACAGCAAGAGACCCAGTACTTC. This sequence encodes CSARGGGQQETQYF.

This chain links TRBV5-6 with TRBJ2-1, with a weak D call TRBD2 (8 bases). The germline CDR1 and CDR2 sequences are SGHDT and YYEEEE. V gave up 4 bases and J gave up 2 bases, with 16 bases separating them. The CDR3 covers 16 residues. The CDR3 DNA is TGTGCCAGCAGCCCAAGGGGGCGGGGGGCCTACAATGAGCAGTTCTTC. Translated: CASSPRGRGAYNEQFF.

The chain links TRBV20-1 to TRBJ1-2; maybe TRBD1 (6 bases). Germline CDR1 DFQATT, CDR2 SNEGSKA (reference sequence). This CDR3 is built from 12 residues. V was trimmed by 6 bases and J by 8 bases, leaving 16 bases between them. In nucleotides, the CDR3 is TGCAGTGCCATTACAGGGTTCCGGGGCTACACCTTC. Protein product: CSAITGFRGYTF.

Points on this clonotype: The junction differs from germline at one of its ends, possibly a read error. The chain carries TRBV7-7 and TRBJ1-1; D unclear. In germline, CDR1 is SSHAT, CDR2 FNYEAQ (reference sequence). This CDR3 is 13 amino acids long. The CDR3 sequence: CASSSSRDTEAFF. DNA of the CDR3: TGTGCTAGCAGCTCAAGCCGGGACACTGAAGCTTTCTTT.

The chain recombines TRBV12-3 or TRBV12-4 with TRBJ1-2; a possible D gene is TRBD1 (5 bases). The length of the CDR3 is 15 residues. Trimming stripped 5 bases from V and 8 bases from J, with 21 bases between. DNA of the CDR3: TGTGCCAGCAGTCTGTACGGGGGTGCTGTGGGGGGCTACACCTTC. This encodes CASSLYGGAVGGYTF.

The chain is built from TRBV15 and TRBJ2-7; a possible D gene is TRBD1 (5 bases). There are 13 residues in the CDR3. The germline gives CDR1 LNHNV, CDR2 YYDKDF (reference sequence). Trimming shortened V by 0 bases and J by 7 bases, and 10 bases separated the two germline ends. CDR3 sequence: CATSRERKGEQYF. The CDR3 coding sequence is TGTGCCACCAGCAGAGAGCGTAAGGGGGAGCAGTACTTC.

The chain couples TRBV10-3 to TRBJ1-1; tentatively, D is TRBD1 (5 bases). The CDR3 loop spans 13 amino acids. V was cut by 7 bases and J by 5 bases, with 14 bases left in between. Per the germline V gene, CDR1 is ENHRY and CDR2 is SYGVKD. The CDR3: CAITGQGLTEAFF. CDR3 nucleotide sequence: TGTGCCATCACTGGTCAGGGTTTGACTGAAGCTTTCTTT.

The CDR3 region is CAISESHRGTSGVHNEQFF. The CDR3 DNA is TGTGCCATCAGTGAGTCTCACAGGGGGACTAGCGGGGTACACAATGAGCAGTTCTTC. The V call is TRBV10-3, the J call TRBJ2-1; 13 positions match TRBD2. The CDR3 has 19 amino acids. Germline CDR1 is ENHRY and CDR2 is SYGVKD. V was clipped by 0 bases and J by 5 bases; unmatched bases: 10.

The genes are TRBV6-2 or TRBV6-3 and TRBJ1-5; TRBD1 is a possible D gene (5 bases). Germline CDR1 reads MNHEY; CDR2 reads SVGEGT. The CDR3 has 13 residues. Deletions cut 2 bases from V and 6 bases from J, with 8 bases between. CDR3 sequence: CASSYTGSQPQHF. The DNA of the CDR3 is TGTGCCAGCAGTTACACAGGTTCTCAGCCCCAGCATTTT.

This clonotype was picked up a small number of times. This rearrangement joins TRBV2 to TRBJ1-5, with 8 bases aligning to TRBD1. After removal of 5 bases from V and 5 bases from J, the junction contained 11 bases not matched to a gene. The CDR3 extends over 16 amino acids. Germline CDR1 is SNHLY and CDR2 is FYNNEI. In nucleotides, the CDR3 is TGTGCCAGCAGTAACCAGGGGGCGCAGGGATATCAGCCCCAGCATTTT. Its protein product is CASSNQGAQGYQPQHF.

This chain joins TRBV7-8 and TRBJ2-1; D possibly corresponds to TRBD2 (5 bases). The DNA matches TRBJ2-7 better at its end, which makes the J call doubtful. Germline CDR1 reads SGHVS; CDR2 reads FQNEAQ. The CDR3 loop spans 13 amino acids. CDR3 nucleotide sequence: TGTGCCAGCAGCTTAGAAGTTACGGGAGAGCAGTACTTC. Translation gives CASSLEVTGEQYF.